These T cell receptor beta chains were read from a single sample in a study of cytomegalovirus exposure and HLA in healthy donors. Using immunoSEQ multiplex PCR, the repertoire was profiled, and TCRdb retains in-frame clones only, with some absent. The sample has some 150,000 clones, about 79% seen once. Sample: PBMCs. The receptor set was obtained from a woman aged 25 to 39 in good health and CMV-seronegative. Both conserved end residues are part of each CDR3. D genes are given only for firm matches. The size field is filled for only some rows; it gives once, few, many or a size class.

v_gene,d_gene,abundance,j_gene,CDR3aa,CDR3nt
TRBV5-4,.,.,TRBJ1-2,CASSPQSAYRSYGYTF,TGTGCCAGCAGCCCTCAGAGTGCTTACAGGTCCTATGGCTACACCTTC
TRBV21-1,.,.,TRBJ1-2,CASSKNPVGSYGYTF,TGTGCCAGCAGCAAAAACCCAGTGGGGAGCTATGGCTACACCTTC
TRBV4-1,.,.,TRBJ1-2,CASSQDRTSANYGYTF,TGCGCCAGCAGCCAAGATCGGACATCCGCTAACTATGGCTACACCTTC
TRBV7-3,TRBD1,once,TRBJ2-1,CASSLVQGGPNEQFF,TGTGCCAGCAGCTTGGTACAGGGGGGCCCCAATGAGCAGTTCTTC
TRBV29-1,TRBD1,.,TRBJ1-1,CSVDRAENTEAFF,TGCAGCGTAGACAGGGCTGAGAACACTGAAGCTTTCTTT
TRBV7-9,TRBD1,.,TRBJ1-3,CASSPGTGQRNTIYF,TGTGCCAGCAGCCCCGGGACAGGGCAAAGAAACACCATATATTTT
TRBV6-6,TRBD2,once,TRBJ2-3,CASSLKAGAGDTQYF,TGTGCCAGCAGCCTAAAAGCGGGGGCAGGAGATACGCAGTATTTT
TRBV11-3,TRBD1,.,TRBJ2-1,CASSGWDSLDEQFF,TGTGCCAGCAGCGGCTGGGACAGCCTCGACGAGCAGTTCTTC
TRBV27,TRBD1,.,TRBJ1-2,CASSPQDRGYGYTF,TGTGCCAGCAGTCCGCAGGACAGGGGTTACGGCTACACCTTC
TRBV9,.,.,TRBJ2-2,CASSVLQDHTGELFF,TGTGCCAGCAGCGTACTACAGGACCACACCGGGGAGCTGTTTTTT
TRBV7-2,.,.,TRBJ1-2,CASSLSGKVYGYTF,TGTGCCAGCAGCTTATCAGGCAAAGTCTATGGCTACACCTTC
TRBV6-5,TRBD1,few,TRBJ1-1,CASSYLGQGGTEAFF,TGTGCCAGCAGTTACCTCGGACAGGGTGGGACTGAAGCTTTCTTT
TRBV7-6,TRBD1,.,TRBJ2-3,CASSVGQGTDTQYF,TGTGCCAGCAGCGTTGGACAGGGCACAGATACGCAGTATTTT
TRBV7-8,.,.,TRBJ2-6,CASSPRGSGANVLTF,TGTGCCAGCAGCCCTCGAGGGTCGGGGGCCAACGTCCTGACTTTC
TRBV11-1,TRBD1,.,TRBJ2-7,CASSLDFGQGVYEQYF,TGTGCCAGCAGCTTAGATTTTGGCCAGGGGGTTTACGAGCAGTACTTC
TRBV29-1,TRBD2,.,TRBJ2-7,CSVSGLAGALYEQYF,TGCAGCGTTTCTGGACTAGCGGGGGCCCTCTACGAGCAGTACTTC
TRBV2,.,once,TRBJ1-2,CASKVTGNNYGYTF,TGTGCCAGCAAGGTCACAGGGAACAACTATGGCTACACCTTC
TRBV6-5,.,.,TRBJ2-7,CASSSQGISSYEQYF,TGTGCCAGCAGTTCCCAGGGGATTAGCTCCTACGAGCAGTACTTC
TRBV7-8,TRBD2,.,TRBJ2-5,CASSSWTSGGETQYF,TGTGCCAGCAGCTCATGGACTAGCGGGGGAGAGACCCAGTACTTC
TRBV4-1,TRBD2,.,TRBJ2-7,CASSRLAGGSYEQYF,TGCGCCAGCAGCCGCCTAGCGGGGGGTTCCTACGAGCAGTACTTC
TRBV5-1,.,once,TRBJ1-4,CASSPARREDEKLFF,TGCGCCAGCAGCCCAGCGAGGAGGGAGGATGAAAAACTGTTTTTT
TRBV10-3,TRBD1,.,TRBJ1-2,CAISESRDRGEGYGYTF,TGTGCCATCAGTGAGTCGAGAGACAGGGGAGAGGGGTATGGCTACACCTTC
TRBV5-4,.,.,TRBJ1-4,CASSLGGANEKLFF,TGTGCCAGCAGCTTGGGGGGGGCTAATGAAAAACTGTTTTTT
TRBV18,TRBD1,.,TRBJ1-3,CASSPGTGGNTIYF,TGTGCCAGCTCACCGGGGACAGGGGGAAACACCATATATTTT
TRBV9,TRBD2,.,TRBJ2-1,CASSVEGLAGGRNEQFF,TGTGCCAGCAGCGTAGAGGGGCTAGCGGGGGGCCGAAATGAGCAGTTCTTC
TRBV6-1,TRBD1,.,TRBJ2-3,CASSLGQGYTDTQYF,TGTGCCAGCAGCCTGGGACAGGGGTACACAGATACGCAGTATTTT
TRBV30,.,.,TRBJ1-5,CAWSPGTHNQPQHF,TGTGCCTGGAGTCCCGGGACACACAATCAGCCCCAGCATTTT
TRBV6-1,.,.,TRBJ1-1,CASTLPSTEAFF,TGTGCCAGCACCCTCCCCTCCACTGAAGCTTTCTTT
TRBV27,.,.,TRBJ1-5,CASSLQGNQPQHF,TGTGCCAGCAGTTTACAGGGCAATCAGCCCCAGCATTTT
TRBV19,TRBD2,few,TRBJ2-1,CASSIVGSGEAYNEQFF,TGTGCCAGTAGTATAGTTGGGAGCGGGGAAGCCTACAATGAGCAGTTCTTC
TRBV21-1,.,.,TRBJ2-7,CASSKEEQVGYF,TGTGCCAGCAGCAAAGAGGAACAGGTGGGGTACTTC
TRBV6-1,.,.,TRBJ1-4,CASSDLGRGATNEKLFF,TGTGCCAGCAGTGATTTGGGCAGGGGTGCAACTAATGAAAAACTGTTTTTT
TRBV11-2,.,.,TRBJ1-3,CASSLDPVSSGNTIYF,TGTGCCAGCAGCTTAGACCCAGTTTCCTCTGGAAACACCATATATTTT
TRBV6-5,.,.,TRBJ1-4,CASSYRHTNEKLFF,TGTGCCAGCAGTTACAGACATACCAATGAAAAACTGTTTTTT
TRBV5-1,.,.,TRBJ2-5,CASTTGRETQYF,TGCGCCAGCACGACGGGGAGGGAGACCCAGTACTTC
TRBV4-3,TRBD1,once,TRBJ1-6,CASSQQPPGTVSNSPLHF,TGCGCCAGCAGCCAGCAACCCCCCGGGACAGTCAGTAATTCACCCCTCCACTTT
TRBV27,.,few,TRBJ1-2,CASSRQSGFFEGYTF,TGTGCCAGCAGTCGCCAATCCGGGTTCTTTGAGGGCTACACCTTC
TRBV19,.,few,TRBJ2-7,CASSMARGYEQYF,TGTGCCAGTAGTATGGCCAGGGGATACGAGCAGTACTTC